The 17 T cell receptor beta chains reported below all come from one sample, sequenced in a study of shared clonotypes between healthy human individuals. Assay used: immunoSEQ multiplex PCR; TCRdb lists only in-frame clones, some missing. The sample has approximately 1,000,000 clones, around 77% seen once. Sequenced material: memory CD4+ T cells from PBMCs. The sample's subset: CD45RA-negative fraction. The receptors originated from a man aged 18 to 29 in good health. Some clones in this sample may be carry-over from other donors' samples.

The J gene is TRBJ2-3, the V gene TRBV18; TRBD2 might be the D (5 bases). This CDR3 is 13 amino acids long. Trimming took 1 base from V and 4 from J, leaving 6 bases between them. Germline V lookup: CDR1 KGHSH, CDR2 LQKENI. CDR3 amino acids: CASSPLLADTQYF. CDR3 bases: TGTGCCAGCTCACCACTACTAGCAGATACGCAGTATTTT.

The chain uses TRBV28 and TRBJ2-1, with 9 bases aligning to TRBD2. The CDR3 runs to 19 residues. CDR1 is MDHEN and CDR2 is SYDVKM in the germline V gene. V shed 2 bases and J 1 base; nucleotides not matched to a gene: 12. CDR3 DNA: TGTGCCAGCAGTTTACTTGGTAGCGGGAGTATAGGGTCCTACAATGAGCAGTTCTTC. Amino acid sequence: CASSLLGSGSIGSYNEQFF. The full variable domain, with the rest looked up from reference TRBV28 and TRBJ2-1, is DVKVTQSSRYLVKRTGEKVFLECVQDMDHENMFWYRQDPGLGLRLIYFSYDVKMKEKGDIPEGYSVSREKKERFSLILESASTNQTSMYLCASSLLGSGSIGSYNEQFFGPGTRLTVL.

The rearrangement links TRBV2 to TRBJ2-3; 8 bases map to TRBD2. The CDR3 extends over 16 amino acids. The germline V gene encodes CDR1 SNHLY and CDR2 FYNNEI. V dropped 1 base and J dropped 4; count of bases not matched to a gene: 7. CDR3 amino acids: CASSEGLAGYSDTQYF. For the CDR3, the DNA is TGTGCCAGCAGTGAAGGGCTAGCGGGCTACTCAGATACGCAGTATTTT. The full variable domain, rest sourced from reference TRBV2 and TRBJ2-3, is EPEVTQTPSHQVTQMGQEVILRCVPISNHLYFYWYRQILGQKVEFLVSFYNNEISEKSEIFDDQFSVERPDGSNFTLKIRSTKLEDSAMYFCASSEGLAGYSDTQYFGPGTRLTVL.

The chain recombines TRBV5-6 with TRBJ2-5; D perhaps matches TRBD1 (6 bases). Germline CDR1 is SGHDT and CDR2 is YYEEEE. This CDR3 spans 16 amino acids. The V gene lost 0 bases and the J gene lost 5 bases, with 17 bases spanning the gap. CDR3 in amino acids: CASSLATGSKWETQYF. DNA for the CDR3: TGTGCCAGCAGCTTGGCCACAGGGTCTAAGTGGGAGACCCAGTACTTC.

The chain is built from TRBV7-2 and TRBJ2-3; 14 nucleotides match TRBD2. The CDR3 has 16 amino acids. With V trimmed by 5 bases and J by 6 bases, 7 bases remained unmatched. Germline-derived CDR1 and CDR2 are SGHTA and FQGNSA. The CDR3 DNA reads as TGTGCCAGCAGCAGGGGACTAGCGGGAGTAGGGGATACGCAGTATTTT. Its translation is CASSRGLAGVGDTQYF.

The chain combines TRBV19 with TRBJ1-2, with D possibly TRBD1 on 6 matching bases. This CDR3 comprises 15 residues. Germline V CDR1 and CDR2: LNHDA, SQIVND (reference sequence). V lost 7 bases, J lost 4 bases, and 19 bases lay in between. CDR3 in DNA: TGTGCCAGTACCCCTTTGGACAGAGCTTTCTATGGCTACACCTTC. Protein product: CASTPLDRAFYGYTF.

The chain joins TRBV5-1 to TRBJ2-6; perhaps TRBD2 as D (5 bases). The CDR3 is 16 amino acids. Deletions cut 0 bases from V and 2 bases from J, with 9 bases between. The germline gives CDR1 SGHRS, CDR2 YFSETQ. The CDR3 loop reads CASSLAFGAGANVLTF. The CDR3 region has the DNA TGCGCCAGCAGCTTGGCCTTCGGGGCTGGGGCCAACGTCCTGACTTTC.

This clone has more than one count but fewer than ten. V gene TRBV7-8 combines with J gene TRBJ2-7, with TRBD2 as a possible D gene (6 bases). CDR1 is SGHVS, CDR2 FQNEAQ, per germline. CDR3 length equals 15 residues. Trimming removed 0 bases at V and 1 base at J, with 10 bases between. CDR3 DNA sequence: TGTGCCAGCAGCTTAGCGTTGGAGGGATCCTACGAGCAGTACTTC. Residues: CASSLALEGSYEQYF.

Turning to this clone: This likely traces to a read error, being one base from a far larger clone. The gene calls are TRBV6-1 and TRBJ2-5; 11 positions match TRBD1. The CDR3 spans 14 residues. Germline CDR1 and CDR2: MNHNS and SASEGT. Trimming removed 4 bases from V and 5 bases from J; junction bases left unmatched: 3. Here the CDR3 DNA reads TGTGCCAGCAGTGCCGGGACAGGGGGGGAGACCCAGTACTTC. This sequence encodes CASSAGTGGETQYF.

J is TRBJ2-7 and V is TRBV23-1; TRBD1 agrees at 7 bases. TRBV23-1 is an ORF; its function is uncertain. V dropped 4 bases and J dropped 0; count of bases not matched to a gene: 3. The CDR3 extends over 14 amino acids. The CDR3 region has the DNA TGCGCCAGCAGTCTAGGGACAGACTCCTACGAGCAGTACTTC. This encodes CASSLGTDSYEQYF.

This clone came up once. This sequence joins TRBV13 and TRBJ2-5, with D possibly called TRBD1 or TRBD2 (5 bases each). Trimming removed 2 bases at V and 5 bases at J, with 15 bases between. This CDR3 has 15 residues. In germline, CDR1 is PRHDT, CDR2 FYEKMQ (reference sequence). The CDR3: CASSLYGGAGETQYF. The CDR3 DNA reads TGTGCCAGCAGCTTATATGGGGGAGCAGGTGAGACCCAGTACTTC.

The rearrangement uses TRBV7-2 and TRBJ2-7; 9 bases map to TRBD1. CDR3 length: 15 amino acids. Germline assignment: CDR1 SGHTA and CDR2 FQGNSA. J was trimmed by 12 bases and V by 1 base; bases with no gene match: 13. DNA for the CDR3: TGTGCCAGCAGCTTAGGTTCTCCGGGACAGGGAGAGTGGTACTTC. This gives the protein CASSLGSPGQGEWYF.

This CDR3 reads CASSLFRASGDYEQYF. The DNA for the CDR3 is TGTGCCAGCAGTTTATTTAGGGCTAGCGGGGACTACGAGCAGTACTTC. The chain recombines TRBV28 with TRBJ2-7; TRBD2 aligns across 9 bases. The CDR3 extends over 16 amino acids. Germline loops: CDR1 MDHEN, CDR2 SYDVKM. J lost 3 bases, V lost 1 base, and 7 bases had no gene match.

This clone came up a few times. This chain links TRBV2 with TRBJ2-2; 7 nucleotides match TRBD1. The CDR3 length is 15 residues. The V segment lost 6 bases and the J segment 0 bases; nucleotides outside the gene matches: 4. CDR1 and CDR2 from the germline V gene are SNHLY and FYNNEI. The CDR3 here is CASRLGQANTGELFF. The DNA of the CDR3 is TGTGCCAGCAGACTAGGACAGGCGAACACCGGGGAGCTGTTTTTT.

This chain connects TRBV6-1 to TRBJ1-1, with 9 bases fitting TRBD1. CDR1 and CDR2 (germline): MNHNS, SASEGT. The CDR3 has 13 amino acids. V was pared by 4 bases and J by 5 bases, with 2 bases of the junction left unmatched. The CDR3 DNA follows: TGTGCCAGCAGTGGGGACAGGGTTACTGAAGCTTTCTTT. It specifies CASSGDRVTEAFF.

This clone was seen only once. The J gene is TRBJ1-2, the V gene TRBV9, with 7 bases aligning to TRBD1. Per the germline V gene, CDR1 is SGDLS and CDR2 is YYNGEE. This CDR3 has 15 residues. The trim removed 0 bases at V and 9 bases at J, leaving 11 bases unmatched. The DNA of the CDR3 is TGTGCCAGCAGCGTAGCTATAGGGGGCGCCGGGCGCTACACCTTC. Translating gives CASSVAIGGAGRYTF.

Comment on this clone: A single base is all that separates this from a far larger clone, so a read error is likely. This chain connects TRBV4-2 to TRBJ1-5; D remains ambiguous. This CDR3 is built from 13 residues. CDR1 LGHNA and CDR2 YNFKEQ come from the germline V gene. V shed 1 base and J shed 6 bases, with 7 bases lying between them. The CDR3 reads CASSQGNGQPQHF. The CDR3, as DNA: TGTGCCAGCAGCCAAGGGAACGGTCAGCCCCAGCATTTT.